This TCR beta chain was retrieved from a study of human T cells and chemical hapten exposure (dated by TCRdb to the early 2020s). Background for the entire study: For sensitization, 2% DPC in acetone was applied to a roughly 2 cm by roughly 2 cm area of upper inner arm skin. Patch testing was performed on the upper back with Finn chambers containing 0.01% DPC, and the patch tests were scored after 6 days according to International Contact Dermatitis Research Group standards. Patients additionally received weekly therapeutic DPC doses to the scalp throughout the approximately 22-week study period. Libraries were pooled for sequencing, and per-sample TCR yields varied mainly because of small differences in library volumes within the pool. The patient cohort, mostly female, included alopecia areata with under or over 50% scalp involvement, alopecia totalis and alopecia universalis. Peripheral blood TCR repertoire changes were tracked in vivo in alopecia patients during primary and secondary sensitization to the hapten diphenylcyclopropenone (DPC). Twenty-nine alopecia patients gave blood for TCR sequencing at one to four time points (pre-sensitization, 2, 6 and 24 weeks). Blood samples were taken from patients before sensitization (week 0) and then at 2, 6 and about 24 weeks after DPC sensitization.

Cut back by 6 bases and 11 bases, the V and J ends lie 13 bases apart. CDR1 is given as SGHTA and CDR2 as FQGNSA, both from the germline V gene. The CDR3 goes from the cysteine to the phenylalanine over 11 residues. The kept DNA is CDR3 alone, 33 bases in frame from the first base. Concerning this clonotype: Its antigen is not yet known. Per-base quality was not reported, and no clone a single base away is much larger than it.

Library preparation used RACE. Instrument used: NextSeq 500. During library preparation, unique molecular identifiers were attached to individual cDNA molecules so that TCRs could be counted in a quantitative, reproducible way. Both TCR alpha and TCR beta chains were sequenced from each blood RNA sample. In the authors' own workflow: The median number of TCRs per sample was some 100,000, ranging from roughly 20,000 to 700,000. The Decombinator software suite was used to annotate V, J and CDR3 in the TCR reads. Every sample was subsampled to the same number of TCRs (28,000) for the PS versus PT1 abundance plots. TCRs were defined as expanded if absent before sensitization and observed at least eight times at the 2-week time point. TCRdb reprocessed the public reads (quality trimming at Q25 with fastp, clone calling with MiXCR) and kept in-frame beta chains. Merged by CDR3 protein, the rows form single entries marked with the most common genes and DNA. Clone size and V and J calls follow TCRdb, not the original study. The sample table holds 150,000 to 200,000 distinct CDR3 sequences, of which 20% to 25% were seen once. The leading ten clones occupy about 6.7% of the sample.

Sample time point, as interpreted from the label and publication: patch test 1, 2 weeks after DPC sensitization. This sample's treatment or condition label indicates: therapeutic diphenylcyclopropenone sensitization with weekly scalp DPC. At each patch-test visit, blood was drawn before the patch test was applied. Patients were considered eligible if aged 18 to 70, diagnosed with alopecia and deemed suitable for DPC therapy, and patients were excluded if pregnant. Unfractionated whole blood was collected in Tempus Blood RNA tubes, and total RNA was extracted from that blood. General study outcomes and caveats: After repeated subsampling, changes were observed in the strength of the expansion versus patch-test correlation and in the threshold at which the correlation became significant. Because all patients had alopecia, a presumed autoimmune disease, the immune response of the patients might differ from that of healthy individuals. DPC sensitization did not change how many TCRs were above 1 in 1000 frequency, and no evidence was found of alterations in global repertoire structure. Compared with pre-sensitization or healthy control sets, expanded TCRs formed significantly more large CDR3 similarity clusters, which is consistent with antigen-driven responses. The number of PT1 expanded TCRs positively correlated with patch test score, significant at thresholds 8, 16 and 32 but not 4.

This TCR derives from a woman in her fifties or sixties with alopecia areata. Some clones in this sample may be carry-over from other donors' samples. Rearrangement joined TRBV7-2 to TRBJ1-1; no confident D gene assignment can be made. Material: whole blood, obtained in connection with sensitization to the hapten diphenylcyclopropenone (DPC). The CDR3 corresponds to CASSHSFDAFF. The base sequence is TGTGCCAGCAGTCATTCCTTCGACGCTTTCTTT. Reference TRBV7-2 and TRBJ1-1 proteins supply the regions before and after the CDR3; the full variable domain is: GAGVSQSPSNKVTEKGKDVELRCDPISGHTALYWYRQSLGQGLEFLIYFQGNSAPDKSGLPSDRFSAERTGGSVSTLTIQRTQQEDSAVYLCASSHSFDAFFGQGTRLTVV.